What follows describes a single TCR beta chain. The data are from a study of PD-L1 blockade in urothelial cancer. Study details: About 90% of the roughly 29 patients comprised males who had bladder-origin urothelial cancer. Investigators checked blood 3 weeks (second dose) and 6 weeks after treatment start.

Measured with immunoSEQ multiplex PCR; TCRdb has only the in-frame clones, and not every one. In the table there are more than 50,000 clones, approximately 80% of which are singletons. Each patient's cancer was a locally advanced or metastatic urothelial carcinoma. Patient sample counts ranged from 1 to 8, pretreatment and on-treatment. The sample in question was PBMCs, obtained around atezolizumab (anti-PD-L1) treatment. The sequence was obtained from a man between 70 and 80 years old with urothelial cancer.

CDR3 bases: TGTGCCAGTAGAAGACTAGCGGGACCAGATACGCAGTATTTT. Its protein product is CASRRLAGPDTQYF. This rearrangement joins TRBV19 to TRBJ2-3; TRBD2 matches 11 bases. Germline V CDR1 and CDR2: LNHDA, SQIVND (reference sequence). The length of the CDR3 is 14 residues. Trimming cost V 6 bases and J 4 bases; bases outside gene matches: 3.